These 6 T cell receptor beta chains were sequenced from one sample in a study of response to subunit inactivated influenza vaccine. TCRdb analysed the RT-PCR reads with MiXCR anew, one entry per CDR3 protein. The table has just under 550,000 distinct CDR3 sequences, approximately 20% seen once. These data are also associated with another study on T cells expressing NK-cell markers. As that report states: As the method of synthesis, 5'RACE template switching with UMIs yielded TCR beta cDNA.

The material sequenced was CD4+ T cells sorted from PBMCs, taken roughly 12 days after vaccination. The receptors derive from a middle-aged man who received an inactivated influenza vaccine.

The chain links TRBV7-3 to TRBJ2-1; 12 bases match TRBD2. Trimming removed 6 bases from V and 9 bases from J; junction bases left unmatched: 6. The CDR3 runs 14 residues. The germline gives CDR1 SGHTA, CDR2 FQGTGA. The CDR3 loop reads CASRSSGRAAEQFF. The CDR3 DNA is TGTGCCAGCAGGTCTAGCGGGAGGGCCGCTGAGCAGTTCTTC.

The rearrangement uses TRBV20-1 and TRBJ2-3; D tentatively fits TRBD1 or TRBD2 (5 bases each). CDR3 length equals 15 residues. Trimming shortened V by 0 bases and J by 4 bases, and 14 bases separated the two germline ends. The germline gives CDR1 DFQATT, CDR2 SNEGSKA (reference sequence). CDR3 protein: CSARDLAGRPDTQYF. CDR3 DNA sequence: TGCAGTGCTAGAGATCTGGCAGGGAGACCAGATACGCAGTATTTT.

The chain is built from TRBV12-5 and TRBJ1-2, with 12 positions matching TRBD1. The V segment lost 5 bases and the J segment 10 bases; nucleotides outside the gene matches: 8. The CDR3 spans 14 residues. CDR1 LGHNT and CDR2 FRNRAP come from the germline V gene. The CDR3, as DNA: TGTGCTAGTGGTATCGGGGCGGGACAGGGGGCCTACACCTTC. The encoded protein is CASGIGAGQGAYTF.

This chain's CDR3 is CAISETTSGQSSYNEQFF. The CDR3 bases are TGTGCCATCAGTGAGACTACTAGCGGGCAGAGCTCCTACAATGAGCAGTTCTTC. The gene calls are TRBV10-3 and TRBJ2-1, with TRBD2 identical over 9 bases. Germline lookup yields CDR1 ENHRY and CDR2 SYGVKD. The CDR3 has 18 residues. J lost 0 bases, V lost 2 bases, and 8 bases had no gene match.

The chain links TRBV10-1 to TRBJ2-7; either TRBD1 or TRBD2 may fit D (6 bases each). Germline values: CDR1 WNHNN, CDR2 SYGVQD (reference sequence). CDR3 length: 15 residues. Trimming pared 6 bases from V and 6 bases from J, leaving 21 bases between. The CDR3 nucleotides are TGCGCCAGCAGCACTCCACAGGGAGGATCGGGCGAGCAGTACTTC. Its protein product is CASSTPQGGSGEQYF.

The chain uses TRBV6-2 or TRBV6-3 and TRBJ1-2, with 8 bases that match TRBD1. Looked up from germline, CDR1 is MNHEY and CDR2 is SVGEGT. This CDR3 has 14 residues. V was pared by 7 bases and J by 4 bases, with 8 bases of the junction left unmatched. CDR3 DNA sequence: TGTGCCAGCAATTCCCCGGACAGGGCCTATGGCTACACCTTC. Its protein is CASNSPDRAYGYTF.